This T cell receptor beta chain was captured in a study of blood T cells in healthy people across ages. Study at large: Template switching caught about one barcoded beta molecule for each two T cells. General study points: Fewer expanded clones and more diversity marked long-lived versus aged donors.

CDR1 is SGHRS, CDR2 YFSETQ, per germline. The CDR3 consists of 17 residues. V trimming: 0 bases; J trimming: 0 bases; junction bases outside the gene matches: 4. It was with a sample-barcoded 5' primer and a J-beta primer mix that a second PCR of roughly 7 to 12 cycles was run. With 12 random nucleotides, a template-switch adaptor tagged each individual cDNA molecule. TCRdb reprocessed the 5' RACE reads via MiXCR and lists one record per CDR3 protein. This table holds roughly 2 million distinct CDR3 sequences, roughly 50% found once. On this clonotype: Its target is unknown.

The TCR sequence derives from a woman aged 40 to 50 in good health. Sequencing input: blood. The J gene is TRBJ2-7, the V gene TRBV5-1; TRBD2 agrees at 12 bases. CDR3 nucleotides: TGCGCCAGCAGCTTGGGGACTAGCGGGGAGAGCTCCTACGAGCAGTACTTC. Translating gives CASSLGTSGESSYEQYF.